This entry describes one T cell receptor (beta chain). The antigen is undetermined. This record comes from a study of OX40 agonist ivuxolimab in advanced cancers. About the study: Ivuxolimab, an antibody that agonizes OX40 (CD134), was administered to the patients. General study findings and limits: Dosing at 0.1 to 3.0 mg/kg was accompanied by clonal expansion of CD4+ and CD8+ blood T cells by week 6.

Trimming stripped 0 bases from V and 2 bases from J, with 17 bases between. Germline V gives CDR1 SGDLS, CDR2 YYNGEE. This CDR3 spans 18 amino acids. Data came from immunoSEQ multiplex PCR; TCRdb stores just in-frame clones and leaves some out. The sample lists some 68,000 clones; 75% to 90% were seen once. The chain recombines TRBV9 with TRBJ2-2, with a possible D match to TRBD1 (6 bases). The specimen was CD4+ or CD8+ T cells sorted from blood, collected in a trial of the OX40 agonist ivuxolimab. This TCR was sampled from an adult with an advanced solid tumor such as melanoma, head and neck, liver or kidney cancer. In DNA, the CDR3 is TGTGCCAGCAGCGTAGATCCCAACAGGGAGATTAACACCGGGGAGCTGTTTTTT. It encodes CASSVDPNREINTGELFF.